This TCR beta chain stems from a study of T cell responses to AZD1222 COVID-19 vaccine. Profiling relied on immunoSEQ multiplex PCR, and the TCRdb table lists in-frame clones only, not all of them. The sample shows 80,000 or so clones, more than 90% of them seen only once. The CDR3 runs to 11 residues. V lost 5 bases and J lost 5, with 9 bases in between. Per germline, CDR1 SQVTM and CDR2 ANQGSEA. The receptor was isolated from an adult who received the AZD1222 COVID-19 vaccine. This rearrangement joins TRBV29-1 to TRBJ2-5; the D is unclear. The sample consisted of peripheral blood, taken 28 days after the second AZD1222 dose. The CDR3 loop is CSVLFWETQYF. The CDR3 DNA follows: TGCAGCGTTCTATTTTGGGAGACCCAGTACTTC. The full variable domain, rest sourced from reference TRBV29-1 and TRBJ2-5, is SAVISQKPSRDICQRGTSLTIQCQVDSQVTMMFWYRQQPGQSLTLIATANQGSEATYESGFVIDKFPISRPNLTFSTLTVSNMSPEDSSIYLCSVLFWETQYFGPGTRLLVL.